The rows below give T cell receptor beta chains drawn from one sample of a study of neoadjuvant anti-PD-1 for oral cavity cancer. This table comes from immunoSEQ multiplex PCR, and its TCRdb copy is limited to in-frame clones, with some not included. The sample gives about 32,000 clones, around four fifths of which show up once; 3% to 3.5% is in the top ten. The sample consisted of PBMCs, taken after nivolumab (anti-PD-1) treatment. These receptors came from a person aged 40 to 85 with oral cavity squamous cell carcinoma. The CDR3 runs from the conserved cysteine through the conserved F or W. A D gene is named only where the DNA matches it firmly. A clone size is listed for some rows: how often the clone was seen (once, few, many), or a class if it is expanded.

V: TRBV7-2
J: TRBJ2-5
D: NA
size: NA
CDR3: CASSLDRRHVQVFQYF
DNA: TGTGCCAGCAGCTTAGATCGTAGGCACGTCCAGGTTTTCCAGTACTTC

V: TRBV4-1
J: TRBJ1-5
D: NA
size: NA
CDR3: CASSQDQVGQPQHF
DNA: TGCGCCAGCAGCCAAGACCAGGTAGGACAGCCCCAGCATTTT

V: TRBV7-9
J: TRBJ2-3
D: NA
size: NA
CDR3: CASSPGWGGVETDTQYF
DNA: TGTGCCAGCAGCCCCGGTTGGGGGGGCGTTGAGACAGATACGCAGTATTTT

V: TRBV7-2
J: TRBJ2-3
D: NA
size: few
CDR3: CASSLVSAGTDTQYF
DNA: TGTGCCAGCAGCTTAGTGTCAGCCGGCACAGATACGCAGTATTTT

V: TRBV11-3
J: TRBJ2-3
D: NA
size: NA
CDR3: CASSSGAWGDTQYF
DNA: TGTGCCAGCAGCTCCGGGGCATGGGGAGATACGCAGTATTTT

V: TRBV7-2
J: TRBJ1-2
D: TRBD1
size: NA
CDR3: CASSKDRGFDYGYTF
DNA: TGTGCCAGCAGCAAGGACAGGGGCTTCGACTATGGCTACACCTTC

V: TRBV5-5
J: TRBJ1-1
D: TRBD1
size: NA
CDR3: CASSLGLGTGGSNTEAFF
DNA: TGTGCCAGCAGCTTGGGTTTGGGGACAGGGGGAAGTAACACTGAAGCTTTCTTT

V: TRBV7-2
J: TRBJ2-1
D: NA
size: NA
CDR3: CASSPSSIGGLYNEQFF
DNA: TGTGCCAGCAGCCCCTCCTCCATTGGGGGGCTGTACAATGAGCAGTTCTTC

V: TRBV6-1
J: TRBJ1-6
D: TRBD1
size: once
CDR3: CASSDGTGSSPLHF
DNA: TGTGCCAGCAGTGATGGGACAGGGAGTTCACCCCTCCACTTT

V: TRBV7-6
J: TRBJ1-5
D: TRBD1
size: NA
CDR3: CASSLDRGNQPQHF
DNA: TGTGCCAGCAGCTTGGACAGGGGTAATCAGCCCCAGCATTTT

V: TRBV29-1
J: TRBJ2-5
D: NA
size: few
CDR3: CSVEGVYGTQYF
DNA: TGCAGCGTTGAAGGGGTTTACGGGACCCAGTACTTC

V: TRBV2
J: TRBJ1-4
D: NA
size: few
CDR3: CASHPGHVNEKLFF
DNA: TGTGCCAGCCACCCCGGACACGTGAATGAAAAACTGTTTTTT

V: TRBV5-1
J: TRBJ1-6
D: NA
size: few
CDR3: CASSLSGRDNSPLHF
DNA: TGCGCCAGCAGCTTGTCGGGGAGAGATAATTCACCCCTCCACTTT

V: TRBV7-7
J: TRBJ2-3
D: NA
size: NA
CDR3: CASSPSRDTDTQYF
DNA: TGTGCCAGCAGCCCCTCGCGAGACACAGATACGCAGTATTTT

V: TRBV19
J: TRBJ1-1
D: NA
size: few
CDR3: CASSISSGGWAEAFF
DNA: TGTGCCAGTAGTATTTCGTCCGGGGGATGGGCTGAAGCTTTCTTT

V: TRBV15
J: TRBJ2-7
D: NA
size: few
CDR3: CATSRDPSGTYEQYF
DNA: TGTGCCACCAGCAGAGATCCTTCGGGAACCTACGAGCAGTACTTC